This passage covers 4 T cell receptor beta chains from one sample sequenced in a study of CD8 T cells in Susac syndrome. The authors reverse transcribed about 0.5 to 1 ug RNA with random hexamers. TCRdb analysed the immunoSEQ multiplex PCR reads with MiXCR anew, one entry per CDR3 protein. The sample has about 250,000 distinct CDR3 sequences, just over 90% seen once; the top ten hold roughly 0.072%. Material for sequencing was CD4+ T cells from PBMCs. The receptors originated from a human donor with multiple sclerosis.

This chain connects TRBV29-1 to TRBJ1-1; D gene uncertain. Germline CDR1 and CDR2: SQVTM and ANQGSEA. This CDR3 has 11 amino acids. V lost 5 bases and J 5 bases, leaving 9 bases between the germline ends. The CDR3 nucleotides are TGCAGCGTTAACAAGGCAACTGAAGCTTTCTTT. It translates to CSVNKATEAFF.

The chain links TRBV19 to TRBJ2-5; 14 nucleotides match TRBD2. V was clipped by 5 bases and J by 4 bases; unmatched bases: 3. Germline assignment: CDR1 LNHDA and CDR2 SQIVND (reference sequence). The CDR3 covers 15 residues. CDR3 DNA sequence: TGTGCCAGTAGTGCTGGGACTAGCGGGAGAGAGACCCAGTACTTC. Translated: CASSAGTSGRETQYF.

V usage is TRBV6-5 and J usage is TRBJ1-2; D call uncertain. Germline V gene sequence: CDR1 MNHEY, CDR2 SVGAGI. The CDR3 runs 14 residues. V was trimmed by 6 bases and J by 4 bases, leaving 15 bases between them. CDR3 DNA: TGTGCCAGCAGCTCCACGGCAGGTGCCTATGGCTACACCTTC. Its translation is CASSSTAGAYGYTF.

This rearrangement joins TRBV29-1 to TRBJ2-5, with TRBD2 matching over 9 bases. J gave up 2 bases and V 4 bases, and 5 bases lay outside the gene matches. Germline V CDR1 and CDR2: SQVTM, ANQGSEA. CDR3 length equals 14 residues. CDR3 residues: CSVGGRATQETQYF. In DNA form, the CDR3 reads TGCAGCGTTGGCGGGAGGGCCACACAAGAGACCCAGTACTTC. The full variable domain, its missing parts supplied by reference TRBV29-1 and TRBJ2-5, is SAVISQKPSRDICQRGTSLTIQCQVDSQVTMMFWYRQQPGQSLTLIATANQGSEATYESGFVIDKFPISRPNLTFSTLTVSNMSPEDSSIYLCSVGGRATQETQYFGPGTRLLVL.